The sequence of this T cell receptor (beta chain) was determined in a study of blood T cell repertoires in COVID-19. Overall study: The United States, Italy and Spain provided the acute and convalescent COVID-19 samples. Sources were T cells, B-cell-depleted T cells, or PBMCs; the material itself was cDNA or gDNA.

Original processing notes: How many nucleated cells were present was estimated from reference gene primer amplification. Clones were read by immunoSEQ multiplex PCR, and TCRdb kept only the in-frame ones, dropping some. V, J and clone size are those of that table, while D and trimming were read from the DNA. There are 250,000 to 350,000 clones in the sample; 88% occur only once, and roughly 4% lies in the top ten. This TCR derives from a woman in her fifties or sixties with active or convalescent COVID-19. Sequenced sample: peripheral blood.

CDR3 residues: CASSLVGAREAFF. The CDR3 nucleotides are TGTGCCAGCAGCTTAGTGGGGGCTCGGGAAGCTTTCTTT. The chain carries TRBV7-8 and TRBJ1-1; tentatively, D is TRBD1 (6 bases). CDR1 SGHVS and CDR2 FQNEAQ come from the germline V gene. Trimming took off 1 base at V and 8 bases at J, with 11 bases between the two ends. This CDR3 comprises 13 residues.